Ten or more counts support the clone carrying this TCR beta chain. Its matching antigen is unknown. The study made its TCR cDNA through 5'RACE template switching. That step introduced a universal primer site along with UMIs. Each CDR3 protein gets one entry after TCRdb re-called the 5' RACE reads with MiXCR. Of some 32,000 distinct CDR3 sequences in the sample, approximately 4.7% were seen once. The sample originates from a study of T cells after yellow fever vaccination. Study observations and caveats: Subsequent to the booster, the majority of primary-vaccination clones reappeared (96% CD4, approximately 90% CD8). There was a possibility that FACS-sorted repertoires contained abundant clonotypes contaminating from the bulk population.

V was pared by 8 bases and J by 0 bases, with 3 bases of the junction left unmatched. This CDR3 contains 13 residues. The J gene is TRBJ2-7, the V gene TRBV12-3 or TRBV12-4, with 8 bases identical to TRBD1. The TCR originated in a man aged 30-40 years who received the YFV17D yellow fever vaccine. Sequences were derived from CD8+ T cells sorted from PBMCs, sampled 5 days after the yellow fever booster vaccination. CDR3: CASGQGTSYEQYF. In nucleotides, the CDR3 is TGTGCCAGCGGACAGGGAACCTCCTACGAGCAGTACTTC.